The 29 T cell receptor beta chains below all came from one sample that was sequenced in a study of T-cell reconstitution after alpha-beta-depleted transplantation in children. The TCRbeta library was prepared with unique molecular identifiers. From the PCR reads, TCRdb called clonotypes with MiXCR, one entry per CDR3 protein. The table lists around 490,000 distinct CDR3 sequences, roughly 11% of them singletons. The specimen was PBMCs, mostly from graft donor cells, collected 180 days after TCRalphabeta/CD19-depleted stem cell transplant. Receptors were obtained from a female patient aged 2 to 10 who had a stem cell transplant for aplastic anemia, so the T cells may come from the graft donor.

This chain links TRBV13 with TRBJ2-1, with 12 positions matching TRBD2. The junction had 20 bases not matched to a gene; V was cut back by 5 bases and J by 9 bases. Germline CDR1 PRHDT, CDR2 FYEKMQ (reference sequence). CDR3 length equals 19 residues. In nucleotides, the CDR3 is TGTGCCAGCAGCCAAGGAGGGGGGCTGGCTAGCGGGAGGGTCGGTGAGCAGTTCTTC. Protein sequence: CASSQGGGLASGRVGEQFF.

This chain uses TRBV7-9 with TRBJ1-5; maybe TRBD1 (5 bases). The germline V and J ends were trimmed by 5 bases and 5 bases, with 19 bases remaining between them. The germline CDR1 and CDR2 sequences are SEHNR and FQNEAQ (reference sequence). This CDR3 has 16 amino acids. CDR3 loop: CASSPARAGLDQPQHF. The DNA of the CDR3 is TGTGCCAGCAGCCCCGCCCGGGCAGGGTTGGATCAGCCCCAGCATTTT.

This clonotype was seen ten or more times. The chain recombines TRBV11-2 with TRBJ2-1; no clear D. The CDR3 runs 13 residues. V lost 4 bases and J lost 4, with 8 bases in between. Germline CDR1 is SGHAT and CDR2 is FQNNGV. Written as DNA, the CDR3 is TGTGCCAGCAGCTCAGACTCGTACAATGAGCAGTTCTTC. It is translated as CASSSDSYNEQFF.

This clonotype was found many times. The chain is built from TRBV29-1 and TRBJ2-7, with TRBD2 identical over 7 bases. With V trimmed by 4 bases and J by 3 bases, 6 bases remained unmatched. CDR3 length: 13 amino acids. CDR1 and CDR2 from the germline V gene are SQVTM and ANQGSEA. In DNA, the CDR3 is TGCAGCGTTGTAAAGCGGGAAAACTACGAGCAGTACTTC. It specifies CSVVKRENYEQYF.

This clonotype was seen many times. The rearrangement uses TRBV10-3 and TRBJ1-1; 7 bases map to TRBD1. Germline CDR1 is ENHRY and CDR2 is SYGVKD. V dropped 8 bases and J dropped 6; count of bases not matched to a gene: 6. This CDR3 is built from 12 residues. CDR3 DNA: TGTGCCATCCGGGACAGAGAGTCTGAAGCTTTCTTT. It codes for CAIRDRESEAFF.

V is TRBV7-6 and J is TRBJ1-3; D ambiguous. Germline V gives CDR1 SGHVS, CDR2 FNYEAQ. Trimming took off 4 bases at V and 7 bases at J, with 8 bases between the two ends. This CDR3 comprises 12 residues. The CDR3 nucleotides read TGTGCCAGCAGCTCGATAAGTAACACCATATATTTT. It encodes CASSSISNTIYF. Looking up the rest from reference TRBV7-6 and TRBJ1-3 gives the full variable domain: GAGVSQSPRYKVTKRGQDVALRCDPISGHVSLYWYRQALGQGPEFLTYFNYEAQQDKSGLPNDRFSAERPEGSISTLTIQRTEQRDSAMYRCASSSISNTIYFGEGSWLTVV.

The sample holds a few counts of this clonotype. This chain links TRBV14 with TRBJ2-4, with 8 bases matching TRBD2. V shed 5 bases and J 0 bases; nucleotides not matched to a gene: 6. The CDR3 sequence is 16 residues long. Germline loops: CDR1 SGHDN, CDR2 FVKESK. CDR3 region: CASSCSGSSAKNIQYF. CDR3 coding DNA: TGTGCCAGCAGCTGCAGCGGGAGTTCAGCCAAAAACATTCAGTACTTC.

This chain links TRBV12-3 or TRBV12-4 with TRBJ2-2; D call uncertain. This CDR3 region has 13 residues. V was trimmed by 5 bases and J by 4 bases, leaving 8 bases between them. The CDR3 spells CASSDGSTGELFF. CDR3 DNA: TGTGCCAGCAGTGACGGATCCACCGGGGAGCTGTTTTTT.

This clonotype has more than one count but fewer than ten. This rearrangement joins TRBV28 to TRBJ1-4; D is perhaps TRBD1 (5 bases). The V end was cut by 3 bases, the J end by 5 bases, with 13 bases between. This CDR3 has 15 residues. CDR1 MDHEN and CDR2 SYDVKM come from the germline V gene. The CDR3 spells CASSFALGGNEKLFF. CDR3 DNA sequence: TGTGCCAGCAGTTTTGCCCTCGGGGGGAATGAAAAACTGTTTTTT.

Of note for this clonotype: Without the conserved terminal phenylalanine or tryptophan, this CDR3 likely stems from a read error. The chain couples TRBV9 to TRBJ2-1; the D gene is possibly TRBD1 (8 bases). V was clipped by 0 bases and J by 1 base, with 20 bases between them. CDR3 length: 19 residues. Germline V lookup: CDR1 SGDLS, CDR2 YYNGEE. The CDR3 reads CASSVARENRGGSYNEQFS. In nucleotides, the CDR3 is TGTGCCAGCAGCGTAGCTCGGGAGAACAGGGGGGGATCCTACAATGAGCAGTTCTCC.

This clonotype was observed many times. The gene calls are TRBV12-3 or TRBV12-4 and TRBJ1-1; no firm D call. The CDR3 spans 13 residues. Trimming took off 3 bases at V and 10 bases at J, with 15 bases between the two ends. The CDR3 sequence is CASSFATLPGAFF. The CDR3, as DNA: TGTGCCAGCAGTTTCGCGACCCTACCGGGAGCTTTCTTT.

The sample holds many counts of this clonotype. The chain joins TRBV12-3 or TRBV12-4 to TRBJ2-1; either TRBD1 or TRBD2 may fit D (6 bases each). V lost 5 bases to trimming and J lost 0 bases, with 17 bases between them. There are 17 residues in the CDR3. DNA of the CDR3: TGTGCCAGCAGTAAGCGAGGGGGGTCCAGCTCCTACAATGAGCAGTTCTTC. It codes for CASSKRGGSSSYNEQFF.

This clonotype has more than one count but fewer than ten. The chain has TRBV27 and TRBJ2-6; D is unclear. Looked up from germline, CDR1 is MNHEY and CDR2 is SMNVEV (reference sequence). This CDR3 comprises 16 residues. V was pared by 5 bases and J by 0 bases, with 11 bases between. The CDR3 bases are TGTGCCAGCAGTCCCCCATTGAGCTCTGGGGCCAACGTCCTGACTTTC. Its translation is CASSPPLSSGANVLTF.

This sequence joins TRBV24-1 and TRBJ2-1; 12 nucleotides align to TRBD2. The CDR3 has 16 residues. Germline V CDR1 and CDR2: KGHDR, SFDVKD. The V and J ends lost 3 bases and 8 bases, in that order; junction bases with no gene match: 7. The CDR3 loop is CATSDLPSGRAHEQFF. CDR3 in DNA: TGTGCCACCAGTGATCTGCCTAGCGGGAGGGCACATGAGCAGTTCTTC.

This clonotype showed up just a few times. V usage is TRBV28 and J usage is TRBJ2-1, with D possibly matching TRBD1 (6 bases). This CDR3 has 15 residues. V was shortened by 5 bases and J by 2 bases, with 13 bases between the two germline ends. The germline gives CDR1 MDHEN, CDR2 SYDVKM. The CDR3 protein is CASSPQDSPYNEQFF. The CDR3 coding sequence is TGTGCCAGCAGTCCCCAGGACAGTCCCTACAATGAGCAGTTCTTC.

The rearrangement uses TRBV24-1 and TRBJ1-2, with a possible D match to TRBD1 (5 bases). Looked up from germline, CDR1 is KGHDR and CDR2 is SFDVKD. The CDR3 is made up of 14 amino acids. The V gene lost 4 bases and the J gene lost 3 bases, with 11 bases spanning the gap. This chain's CDR3 is CATSESGTDYGYTF. The CDR3 DNA sequence: TGTGCCACCAGTGAATCCGGGACGGACTATGGCTACACCTTC.

The chain has TRBV24-1 and TRBJ1-5; D is undetermined. V lost 5 bases, J lost 0 bases, and 7 bases lay in between. The V gene's germline CDR1 is KGHDR and CDR2 SFDVKD. The CDR3 has 14 residues. The CDR3 spells CATSGPHSNQPQHF. The CDR3 nucleotides read TGTGCCACCAGTGGGCCGCATAGCAATCAGCCCCAGCATTTT.

This chain joins TRBV27 and TRBJ2-5; D perhaps matches TRBD2 (5 bases). Trimming pared 8 bases from V and 2 bases from J, leaving 12 bases between. Germline CDR1 reads MNHEY; CDR2 reads SMNVEV (reference sequence). The CDR3 spans 13 residues. Here the CDR3 reads CASRPPGQETQYF. The CDR3, as DNA: TGTGCCAGCCGTCCACCGGGGCAAGAGACCCAGTACTTC.

The J gene is TRBJ2-7, the V gene TRBV6-2 or TRBV6-3; D is perhaps TRBD1 (6 bases). CDR1 and CDR2 (germline): MNHEY, SVGEGT. The CDR3 consists of 14 residues. Trimming stripped 6 bases from V and 4 bases from J, with 16 bases between. CDR3 sequence reads: CASSQPTGRYEQYF. CDR3 coding DNA: TGTGCCAGCAGCCAACCTACAGGGCGGTACGAGCAGTACTTC.

In its sample, this clonotype was seen many times. The rearrangement uses TRBV29-1 and TRBJ2-3; D not resolved. The germline gives CDR1 SQVTM, CDR2 ANQGSEA. The CDR3 is 15 residues long. The V gene lost 5 bases and the J gene lost 2 bases, with 17 bases spanning the gap. This chain's CDR3 is CSVQVYRTLTDTQYF. The CDR3 nucleotides read TGCAGCGTTCAGGTGTATAGGACCCTCACAGATACGCAGTATTTT.

The chain recombines TRBV18 with TRBJ2-7; unclear D gene. Germline CDR1 and CDR2: KGHSH and LQKENI. Trimming pared 3 bases from V and 3 bases from J, leaving 15 bases between. CDR3 size: 15 residues. CDR3 nucleotide sequence: TGTGCCAGCTCACCGGGCGTGGCAGGCCTCTACGAGCAGTACGTC. Translating it yields CASSPGVAGLYEQYV.

The V and J genes are TRBV25-1 and TRBJ2-7; D ambiguous. Germline CDR1 and CDR2: MGHDK and SYGVNS. Trimming shortened V by 2 bases and J by 3 bases, and 14 bases separated the two germline ends. The CDR3 extends over 15 amino acids. The CDR3 region is CASSEARTRHYEQYF. CDR3 DNA: TGTGCCAGCAGTGAAGCAAGGACCCGTCACTACGAGCAGTACTTC.

This clonotype was observed a few times. The V gene is TRBV15, the J gene TRBJ1-5, with a weak D call TRBD1 (6 bases). The CDR3 is 14 residues long. CDR1 is LNHNV and CDR2 is YYDKDF in the germline V gene (reference sequence). V lost 1 base to trimming and J lost 7 bases, with 11 bases between them. The CDR3 spells CATSRAPQGQPQHF. CDR3 sequence (DNA): TGTGCCACCAGCAGAGCCCCTCAGGGGCAGCCCCAGCATTTT.

This rearrangement joins TRBV5-5 to TRBJ2-7; D unclear. Trimming stripped 0 bases from V and 3 bases from J, with 13 bases between. The CDR3 totals 15 residues. The germline gives CDR1 SGHKS, CDR2 YYEKEE (reference sequence). CDR3 coding DNA: TGTGCCAGCAGCTTGGACTATATCGTAAACTACGAGCAGTACTTC. It specifies CASSLDYIVNYEQYF.

This clonotype turned up a few times. The chain links TRBV27 to TRBJ2-1; 8 positions agree with TRBD1. V lost 8 bases and J lost 7; bases outside the gene matches: 25. Germline lookup yields CDR1 MNHEY and CDR2 SMNVEV (reference sequence). The CDR3 is made up of 19 amino acids. The CDR3: CASYFFGGWRRTGGNEQFF. CDR3 in DNA: TGTGCCAGCTACTTTTTCGGCGGTTGGCGGAGAACAGGGGGAAATGAGCAGTTCTTC.

This clonotype was counted between two and nine times. The chain recombines TRBV28 with TRBJ2-7, with 8 bases lining up with TRBD2. V shed 0 bases and J 5 bases; nucleotides not matched to a gene: 3. The germline V gene has CDR1 MDHEN and CDR2 SYDVKM. The CDR3 runs to 14 residues. The CDR3 DNA reads TGTGCCAGCAGTTTATGGACTAGCGTCAACGAGCAGTACTTC. It specifies CASSLWTSVNEQYF.

The chain combines TRBV7-9 with TRBJ2-3; TRBD2 matches at 7 bases. The CDR3 spans 14 residues. The germline CDR1 and CDR2 sequences are SEHNR and FQNEAQ (reference sequence). V dropped 5 bases and J dropped 3; count of bases not matched to a gene: 5. The DNA of the CDR3 is TGTGCCAGCAGCCGCGGGACTAATACAGATACGCAGTATTTT. Its protein is CASSRGTNTDTQYF.

This clonotype has just a few counts. The genes are TRBV29-1 and TRBJ2-2; either TRBD1 or TRBD2 may fit D (6 bases each). V was pared by 7 bases and J by 6 bases, with 18 bases between. The CDR3 runs 14 residues. Per germline, CDR1 SQVTM and CDR2 ANQGSEA. Here the CDR3 reads CSASTRGASGELFF. The CDR3, as DNA: TGCAGCGCTTCCACGAGGGGGGCGTCCGGGGAGCTGTTTTTT.

This clonotype was picked up many times. The chain is built from TRBV5-1 and TRBJ2-3; tentative D call: TRBD2 (5 bases). Germline lookup yields CDR1 SGHRS and CDR2 YFSETQ. Trimming shortened V by 5 bases and J by 0 bases, and 16 bases separated the two germline ends. The CDR3 covers 16 residues. CDR3 sequence: CASSYNGLISTDTQYF. DNA of the CDR3: TGCGCCAGCAGTTACAACGGACTCATTAGCACAGATACGCAGTATTTT.